This T cell receptor beta chain is drawn from a study of a mutant IDH1 vaccine in newly diagnosed glioma. Study-level background: First vaccine doses came 4-6 weeks after radiotherapy alone, or with temozolomide cycles. Visit V12 was conducted at week 35 as the safety follow-up. Visit V13 came later, at week 47. Patients' prior therapy spanned radiotherapy, temozolomide, or both; most underwent both.

Time point reported: week 35, safety follow-up. Each vaccine dose was 300 ug of mutant IDH1 20-mer peptide, with topical imiquimod. Donor diagnoses consisted of new WHO grade 3 or 4 IDH1-mutant, ATRX-lost astrocytomas. On this clone: Its target is unknown.

Between the trimmed V and J ends, which lost 2 bases and 5 bases, there was a span of 7 bases. The CDR3 length is 13 residues. The germline gives CDR1 KGHSH, CDR2 LQKENI. The assay was immunoSEQ multiplex PCR, and TCRdb's table has in-frame clones only and misses some. The sample includes around 30,000 clones, approximately 82% of them seen just once. The source was PBMCs, collected from a glioma patient whose treatment included an IDH1 peptide vaccine. The J gene is TRBJ1-5, the V gene TRBV18, with D possibly being TRBD1 (6 bases). This clonotype was sampled from a woman younger than 35 with glioma. This chain's CDR3 is CASSPDRYQPQHF. As DNA, the CDR3 is TGTGCCAGCTCACCAGACAGGTATCAGCCCCAGCATTTT. Variable domain in full (rest from reference TRBV18 and TRBJ1-5): NAGVMQNPRHLVRRRGQEARLRCSPMKGHSHVYWYRQLPEEGLKFMVYLQKENIIDESGMPKERFSAEFPKEGPSILRIQQVVRGDSAAYFCASSPDRYQPQHFGDGTRLSIL.